These 3 T cell receptor beta chains share one sample of origin, sequenced in a study of T cells after yellow fever vaccination. TCRdb analysed the 5' RACE reads with MiXCR anew, one entry per CDR3 protein. The repertoire has just under 600,000 distinct CDR3 sequences, around an eighth of them found once; the top ten carry roughly 13%. Sample: PBMCs, taken on the day of the yellow fever booster vaccination. Every receptor here comes from a man aged 25 to 40 who received the YFV17D yellow fever vaccine.

This clonotype was observed a few times. The chain couples TRBV14 to TRBJ1-1; 9 nucleotides line up with TRBD1. V dropped 0 bases and J dropped 11; count of bases not matched to a gene: 1. The CDR3 spans 12 residues. Germline V CDR1 and CDR2: SGHDN, FVKESK. The DNA for the CDR3 is TGTGCCAGCAGCCAAGAACAGGGGGCGGCTTTCTTT. Its protein is CASSQEQGAAFF. Drawing the rest from reference TRBV14 and TRBJ1-1, the complete variable domain is EAGVTQFPSHSVIEKGQTVTLRCDPISGHDNLYWYRRVMGKEIKFLLHFVKESKQDESGMPNNRFLAERTGGTYSTLKVQPAELEDSGVYFCASSQEQGAAFFGQGTRLTVV.

This clonotype was detected only once. V and J are TRBV20-1 and TRBJ1-1; no clear D. Germline V gene data show CDR1 as DFQATT and CDR2 as SNEGSKA (reference sequence). Trimming left V 1 base short and J 3 bases short, with 9 bases between. The CDR3 consists of 13 residues. The CDR3 DNA is TGCAGTGCTAGAGCTTGGGCTTACACTGAAGCTTTCTTT. This encodes CSARAWAYTEAFF.

This clonotype showed up many times. V usage is TRBV12-3 or TRBV12-4 and J usage is TRBJ2-7; 7 nucleotides align to TRBD1. The length of the CDR3 is 12 residues. J lost 3 bases, V lost 6 bases, and 2 bases had no gene match. CDR3 bases: TGTGCCAGCAGCAGACAGGGCTACGAGCAGTACTTC. Its translation is CASSRQGYEQYF.